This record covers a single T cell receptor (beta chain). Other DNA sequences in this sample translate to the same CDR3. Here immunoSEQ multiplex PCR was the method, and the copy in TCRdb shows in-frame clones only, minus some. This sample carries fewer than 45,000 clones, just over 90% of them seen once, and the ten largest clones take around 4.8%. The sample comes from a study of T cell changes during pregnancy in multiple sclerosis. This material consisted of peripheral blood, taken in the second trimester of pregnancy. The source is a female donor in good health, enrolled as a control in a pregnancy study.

CDR3 nucleotides: TGTGCCAGCAGTGTTGCGGGGGGCACAGATACGCAGTATTTT. It translates to CASSVAGGTDTQYF. The rearrangement links TRBV6-4 to TRBJ2-3; 7 bases align to TRBD2. J lost 1 base, V lost 4 bases, and 2 bases had no gene match. The germline V gene encodes CDR1 MRHNA and CDR2 SNTAGT. This CDR3 has 14 amino acids.